This T cell receptor (beta chain) was obtained from a study of T cell responses to AZD1222 COVID-19 vaccine. Germline trimming cut 6 bases from V and 4 bases from J; bases unmatched to any gene: 8. CDR1 LNHDA and CDR2 SQIVND come from the germline V gene (reference sequence). The CDR3 contains 15 residues. Method: immunoSEQ multiplex PCR; TCRdb's copy keeps in-frame clones and lacks some. Among 120,000 or so clones listed, about 90% were seen once. The source material was peripheral blood, sampled on day 0 of AZD1222 vaccination. The sequence derives from an adult in good health. This sequence joins TRBV19 and TRBJ1-2, with TRBD1 identical over 10 bases. The CDR3 here is CASSILRDRGYGYTF. DNA for the CDR3: TGTGCCAGTAGCATCCTCCGGGACAGGGGCTATGGCTACACCTTC. The complete variable domain, with remaining parts taken from reference TRBV19 and TRBJ1-2, reads DGGITQSPKYLFRKEGQNVTLSCEQNLNHDAMYWYRQDPGQGLRLIYYSQIVNDFQKGDIAEGYSVSREKKESFPLTVTSAQKNPTAFYLCASSILRDRGYGYTFGSGTRLTVV.